This TCR beta chain comes out of a study of cytomegalovirus exposure and HLA in healthy donors. Across the study: The study's early data release held some 85 million unique TCRs from HLA-typed donors.

PCR amplification relied on 60 Vbeta primers (plus 13 Jbeta primers). Assay used: immunoSEQ multiplex PCR; TCRdb lists only in-frame clones, some missing. This table holds 100,000 to 150,000 clones, more than 70% found once. On this clone itself: Its specificity is unknown.

Study-wide points: Common viral pathogens seemed, in a later analysis, to connect with several of the most significant clusters. Rarity marked most TCR sequences, yet some public TCRs occurred in many donors.

Healthy bone marrow donors made up the cohort. This CDR3 is 14 amino acids long. Germline lookup yields CDR1 MNHNY and CDR2 SVGAGI (reference sequence). The V end was cut by 0 bases, the J end by 2 bases, with 7 bases between. The TCR was taken from a man under 40 in good health and CMV-seronegative. This sequence joins TRBV6-6 and TRBJ2-5; a weak D match, TRBD1 (5 bases). The sequencing input was PBMCs. The CDR3 sequence is CASSYSRQQETQYF. The CDR3 nucleotides are TGTGCCAGCAGTTACTCCCGACAGCAAGAGACCCAGTACTTC.